A single sample gave rise to the 20 T cell receptor beta chains below, sequenced in a study of shared clonotypes between healthy human individuals. Clones were read by immunoSEQ multiplex PCR, and TCRdb kept only the in-frame ones, dropping some. The sample records around 700,000 clones, around 72% being singletons. Sequencing was done on a sample of memory CD4+ T cells sorted from blood. Subset denoted: CD45RA-negative fraction. Receptors originate from a woman in her twenties or thirties in good health.

This sequence joins TRBV28 and TRBJ2-7; D remains unclear. The V end was cut by 5 bases, the J end by 1 base, with 9 bases between. The V gene's germline CDR1 is MDHEN and CDR2 SYDVKM. The CDR3 totals 13 residues. The CDR3 DNA reads as TGTGCCAGCAGTGCCCCGAATTCCTACGAGCAGTACTTC. It specifies CASSAPNSYEQYF.

This clone was seen a handful of times. The V and J genes are TRBV25-1 and TRBJ1-1; tentative D call: TRBD1 (5 bases). V dropped 7 bases and J dropped 5 bases, with 17 bases sitting between them. The CDR3 is 14 residues long. Germline values: CDR1 MGHDK, CDR2 SYGVNS. This CDR3 reads CASTGAAGRTEAFF. Written as DNA, the CDR3 is TGTGCCAGCACGGGTGCGGCAGGGAGAACTGAAGCTTTCTTT.

The chain couples TRBV6-5 to TRBJ2-3, with 9 bases fitting TRBD2. The CDR3 is made up of 14 amino acids. In germline, CDR1 is MNHEY, CDR2 SVGAGI. Trimming cost V 6 bases and J 3 bases; bases outside gene matches: 4. CDR3 amino acids: CASRPGLATDTQYF. CDR3 DNA sequence: TGTGCCAGCAGACCCGGACTAGCGACAGATACGCAGTATTTT.

In DNA, the CDR3 is TGTGCCAGCAGCGGTCGGACTACCCAGAACGAGCAGTACTTC. Protein: CASSGRTTQNEQYF. The chain links TRBV14 to TRBJ2-7, with a weak D call TRBD2 (6 bases). CDR3 length equals 14 residues. The V end lost 5 bases, the J end lost 5 bases, and 16 bases lay between the germline ends. Germline CDR1 is SGHDN and CDR2 is FVKESK. Full variable domain (outside the CDR3, taken from reference TRBV14 and TRBJ2-7): EAGVTQFPSHSVIEKGQTVTLRCDPISGHDNLYWYRRVMGKEIKFLLHFVKESKQDESGMPNNRFLAERTGGTYSTLKVQPAELEDSGVYFCASSGRTTQNEQYFGPGTRLTVT.

The chain recombines TRBV29-1 with TRBJ1-3, with D unresolved. The ends were cut back, 6 bases at V and 1 base at J, with 10 bases in the middle. The CDR3 contains 13 residues. Germline assignment: CDR1 SQVTM and CDR2 ANQGSEA. CDR3 amino acids: CSVRVPSGNTIYF. The CDR3 DNA reads as TGCAGCGTGAGGGTACCTTCTGGAAACACCATATATTTT. Using reference TRBV29-1 and TRBJ1-3 for the parts outside the CDR3, the full variable domain is SAVISQKPSRDICQRGTSLTIQCQVDSQVTMMFWYRQQPGQSLTLIATANQGSEATYESGFVIDKFPISRPNLTFSTLTVSNMSPEDSSIYLCSVRVPSGNTIYFGEGSWLTVV.

This chain joins TRBV5-1 and TRBJ1-2; TRBD1 might be the D (6 bases). Germline CDR1 SGHRS, CDR2 YFSETQ. The CDR3 extends over 14 amino acids. V lost 6 bases and J lost 4, with 16 bases in between. CDR3 residues: CASTEPGAFYGYTF. The CDR3 bases are TGCGCCAGCACCGAACCGGGGGCTTTCTATGGCTACACCTTC.

J is TRBJ2-5 and V is TRBV19; 7 nucleotides match TRBD1. With 4 bases clipped from V and 4 bases from J, the junction kept 6 bases outside the gene matches. Germline V gene sequence: CDR1 LNHDA, CDR2 SQIVND (reference sequence). This CDR3 comprises 14 residues. The CDR3 here is CASSRKGQRETQYF. Written as DNA, the CDR3 is TGTGCCAGTAGTAGAAAGGGACAGCGAGAGACCCAGTACTTC.

This clone has more than one count but fewer than ten. Just one base apart from a much larger clone, this may be a read error. The sample contains more than one DNA sequence encoding this CDR3. The chain uses TRBV10-2 and TRBJ1-2; 7 nucleotides align to TRBD1. The CDR3 sequence is 13 residues long. Trimming at V came to 4 bases and at J to 3 bases, leaving 2 bases not matched to a gene. CDR1 and CDR2 (germline): WSHSY, SAAADI. Here the CDR3 reads CASSGTGDYGYTF. The CDR3 region has the DNA TGCGCCAGCAGTGGAACAGGGGACTATGGCTACACCTTC.

The V gene is TRBV9, the J gene TRBJ2-1; D not resolved. Germline values: CDR1 SGDLS, CDR2 YYNGEE. CDR3 length: 17 amino acids. Trimming removed 3 bases at V and 2 bases at J, with 18 bases between. The CDR3 is CASSGPMSARTYNEQFF. The DNA of the CDR3 is TGTGCCAGCAGCGGCCCGATGTCGGCGCGGACCTACAATGAGCAGTTCTTC. Complete variable domain (other parts from reference TRBV9 and TRBJ2-1): DSGVTQTPKHLITATGQRVTLRCSPRSGDLSVYWYQQSLDQGLQFLIQYYNGEERAKGNILERFSAQQFPDLHSELNLSSLELGDSALYFCASSGPMSARTYNEQFFGPGTRLTVL.

The chain combines TRBV7-9 with TRBJ2-1; D remains unclear. The germline CDR1 and CDR2 sequences are SEHNR and FQNEAQ (reference sequence). Trimming took off 5 bases at V and 15 bases at J, with 20 bases between the two ends. This CDR3 has 13 amino acids. CDR3 nucleotide sequence: TGTGCCAGCAGCCACGATCGAGAGAGTCCCGGGTTCTTC. Translated: CASSHDRESPGFF.

V gene TRBV28 combines with J gene TRBJ1-5; 10 positions match TRBD1. V lost 4 bases and J lost 6; bases outside the gene matches: 9. The CDR3 totals 16 residues. From germline, CDR1 is MDHEN and CDR2 SYDVKM. The CDR3 sequence is CASSSPRQGAGQPQHF. DNA of the CDR3: TGTGCCAGCAGTTCTCCGAGACAGGGGGCGGGTCAGCCCCAGCATTTT.

This chain joins TRBV18 and TRBJ2-6; 11 bases are a match to TRBD1. CDR3 length equals 18 residues. Trimming removed 3 bases from V and 0 bases from J; junction bases left unmatched: 4. Germline CDR1 is KGHSH and CDR2 is LQKENI. CDR3 in DNA: TGTGCCAGCTCACCGGGACAGGGGGGCCCCTCTGGGGCCAACGTCCTGACTTTC. This codes for CASSPGQGGPSGANVLTF.

CDR3 amino acids: CASSLMAGGPLELFF. CDR3 bases: TGTGCCAGCAGCTTAATGGCAGGGGGCCCCCTAGAACTGTTTTTT. The genes are TRBV7-9 and TRBJ1-4; 8 positions match TRBD1. J was trimmed by 12 bases and V by 2 bases; bases with no gene match: 11. The CDR3 runs to 15 residues. Germline-derived CDR1 and CDR2 are SEHNR and FQNEAQ (reference sequence).

The genes are TRBV13 and TRBJ2-7; D uncertain. Germline lookup yields CDR1 PRHDT and CDR2 FYEKMQ (reference sequence). With 2 bases removed from V and 6 bases from J, the gap between germline ends came to 5 bases. This CDR3 spans 11 amino acids. The CDR3 sequence: CASSLLGEQYF. CDR3 sequence (DNA): TGTGCCAGCAGCTTACTCGGCGAGCAGTACTTC.

V gene TRBV4-2 combines with J gene TRBJ2-1; weak D call: TRBD2 (7 bases). Per the germline V gene, CDR1 is LGHNA and CDR2 is YNFKEQ. CDR3 length: 15 residues. Trimming cost V 0 bases and J 15 bases, with 21 bases left between them. CDR3 region: CASSQDRAWGGQVFF. CDR3 bases: TGTGCCAGCAGCCAAGACAGGGCTTGGGGGGGGCAGGTGTTCTTC.

The genes are TRBV6-1 and TRBJ2-7, with D tentatively TRBD2 (6 bases). Trimming removed 10 bases at V and 2 bases at J, with 15 bases between. There are 13 residues in the CDR3. From germline, CDR1 is MNHNS and CDR2 SASEGT. The CDR3 here is CATGGGVTYEQYF. The CDR3 bases are TGTGCCACCGGGGGAGGAGTTACCTACGAGCAGTACTTC.

The chain couples TRBV28 to TRBJ2-2; TRBD1 agrees at 8 bases. Per germline, CDR1 MDHEN and CDR2 SYDVKM. V dropped 2 bases and J dropped 2; count of bases not matched to a gene: 10. CDR3 length equals 18 residues. The CDR3 is CASSLATGQGQNTGELFF. The CDR3 region has the DNA TGTGCCAGCAGTTTAGCCACTGGACAGGGCCAAAACACCGGGGAGCTGTTTTTT.

A single count supports this clone. As DNA, the CDR3 is TGTGCCAGCAGCTTAGGGGGAGGGATCATGAACACTGAAGCTTTCTTT. This gives the protein CASSLGGGIMNTEAFF. The gene calls are TRBV7-8 and TRBJ1-1; no firm D call. V was pared by 1 base and J by 0 bases, with 12 bases between. Germline CDR1 and CDR2: SGHVS and FQNEAQ. The CDR3 runs to 16 residues.

The chain joins TRBV28 to TRBJ1-3; D unresolved. The CDR3 consists of 14 residues. V gave up 7 bases and J gave up 0 bases, with 10 bases separating them. CDR1 MDHEN and CDR2 SYDVKM come from the germline V gene. CDR3 in amino acids: CASIPQDSGNTIYF. The DNA of the CDR3 is TGTGCCAGCATACCCCAGGACTCTGGAAACACCATATATTTT.

This chain joins TRBV7-8 and TRBJ2-5; D perhaps matches TRBD2 (6 bases). Trimming shortened V by 5 bases and J by 5 bases, and 12 bases separated the two germline ends. The CDR3 length is 13 residues. Germline CDR1 reads SGHVS; CDR2 reads FQNEAQ. CDR3 sequence: CASSPGSVETQYF. The CDR3 DNA is TGTGCCAGCAGCCCCGGGAGCGTGGAGACCCAGTACTTC. Looking up the rest from reference TRBV7-8 and TRBJ2-5 gives the full variable domain: GAGVSQSPRYKVAKRGQDVALRCDPISGHVSLFWYQQALGQGPEFLTYFQNEAQLDKSGLPSDRFFAERPEGSVSTLKIQRTQQEDSAVYLCASSPGSVETQYFGPGTRLLVL.